The clone carrying this T cell receptor beta chain has only a few counts. This CDR3 comprises 16 residues. V shed 6 bases, J shed 2 bases, and the junction held 9 bases outside the gene matches. CDR1 and CDR2 (germline): SNHLY, FYNNEI. This sample stems from a study of somatic mutations in cytotoxic T cells in rheumatoid arthritis. Clones were read by immunoSEQ multiplex PCR, and TCRdb kept only the in-frame ones, dropping some. The sample lists approximately 20,000 clones; about 80% were seen once. This chain joins TRBV2 and TRBJ1-4; TRBD1 aligns across 7 bases. The TCR sequence derives from a woman between 45 and 60 years old in good health. The sample taken for sequencing was CD8+ T cells sorted from blood. The chain's CDR3 is CASSWEQGGTNEKLFF. The CDR3 DNA sequence: TGTGCCAGCAGCTGGGAGCAGGGGGGGACTAATGAAAAACTGTTTTTT.